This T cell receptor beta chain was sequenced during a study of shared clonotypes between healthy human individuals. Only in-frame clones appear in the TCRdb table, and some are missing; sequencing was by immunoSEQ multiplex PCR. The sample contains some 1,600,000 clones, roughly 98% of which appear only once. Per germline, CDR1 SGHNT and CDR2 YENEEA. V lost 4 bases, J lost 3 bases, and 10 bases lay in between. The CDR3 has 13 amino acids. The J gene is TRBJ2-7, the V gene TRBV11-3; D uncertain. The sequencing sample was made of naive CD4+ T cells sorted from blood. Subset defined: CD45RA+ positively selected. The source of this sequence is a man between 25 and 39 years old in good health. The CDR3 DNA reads TGTGCCAGCAGCTCAGACATAGACTACGAGCAGTACTTC. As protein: CASSSDIDYEQYF.